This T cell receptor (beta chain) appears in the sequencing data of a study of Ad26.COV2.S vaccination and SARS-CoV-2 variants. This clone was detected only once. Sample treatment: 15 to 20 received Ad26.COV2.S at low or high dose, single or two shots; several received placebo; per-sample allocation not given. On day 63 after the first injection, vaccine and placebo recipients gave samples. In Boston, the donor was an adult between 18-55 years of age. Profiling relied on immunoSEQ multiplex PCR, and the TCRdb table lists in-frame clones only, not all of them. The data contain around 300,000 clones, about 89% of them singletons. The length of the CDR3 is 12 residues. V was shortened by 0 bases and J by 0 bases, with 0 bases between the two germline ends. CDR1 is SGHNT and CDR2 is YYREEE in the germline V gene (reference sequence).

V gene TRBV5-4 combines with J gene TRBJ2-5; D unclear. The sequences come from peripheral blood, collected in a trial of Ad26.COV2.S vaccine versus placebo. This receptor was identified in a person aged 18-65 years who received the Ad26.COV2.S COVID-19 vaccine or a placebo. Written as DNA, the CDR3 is TGTGCCAGCAGCTTGGACCAAGAGACCCAGTACTTC. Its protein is CASSLDQETQYF.